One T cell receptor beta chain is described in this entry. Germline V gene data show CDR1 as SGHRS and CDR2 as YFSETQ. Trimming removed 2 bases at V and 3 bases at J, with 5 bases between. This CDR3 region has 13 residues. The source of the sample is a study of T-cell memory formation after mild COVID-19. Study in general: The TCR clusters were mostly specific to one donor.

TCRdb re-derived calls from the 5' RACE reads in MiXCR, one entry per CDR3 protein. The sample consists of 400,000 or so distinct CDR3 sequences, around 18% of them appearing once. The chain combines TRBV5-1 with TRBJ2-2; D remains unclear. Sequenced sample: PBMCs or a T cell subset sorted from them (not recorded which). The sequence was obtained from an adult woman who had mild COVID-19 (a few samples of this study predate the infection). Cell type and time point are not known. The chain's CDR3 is CASSFGDTGELFF. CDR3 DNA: TGCGCCAGCAGCTTTGGGGACACCGGGGAGCTGTTTTTT.